Listed below are T cell receptor beta chains from one sample, sequenced in a study of molecular identifiers for immune sequencing clone quantification. TCRdb redid the calling of the PCR reads with MiXCR, one entry per CDR3 protein. The data show about 630,000 distinct CDR3 sequences, 25% seen once. Sequenced sample: naive CD8+ T cells from blood, with Jurkat cell RNA spiked in. The receptors were gathered from a human donor in good health. Some libraries in this study had Jurkat cell RNA spiked in. Each CDR3 is given with its conserved first and last residue. D genes are given only for firm matches. Where a row states a size, it is once, few, many or the class of an expanded clone; other rows omit it.

CDR3 protein,CDR3 DNA,clone size,J gene,D gene,V gene
CASSQDKMNTEAFF,TGTGCCAGCAGCCAAGACAAAATGAACACTGAAGCTTTCTTT,many,TRBJ1-1,-,TRBV3-1
CASSLVAGGSGANVLTF,TGTGCCAGCAGCTTAGTTGCAGGGGGCTCTGGGGCCAACGTCCTGACTTTC,-,TRBJ2-6,TRBD1,TRBV7-6
CASSLVPTRGLAGGRLNEQFF,TGCGCCAGCAGCTTGGTTCCAACCCGAGGACTAGCGGGAGGGCGTCTCAATGAGCAGTTCTTC,-,TRBJ2-1,TRBD2,TRBV5-1
CASSLGTSGNPGYEQYF,TGTGCCAGCAGCCTAGGGACTAGCGGGAATCCAGGGTACGAGCAGTACTTC,-,TRBJ2-7,TRBD2,TRBV5-6
CASSYAPVLGQLAYSNQPQHF,TGTGCCAGCAGTTACGCCCCGGTATTGGGACAGTTGGCGTATAGCAATCAGCCCCAGCATTTT,-,TRBJ1-5,TRBD1,TRBV6-2/TRBV6-3
CASSYSPNGELFF,TGTGCCAGCAGTTACTCTCCTAATGGGGAGCTGTTTTTT,-,TRBJ2-2,-,TRBV6-5
CASSILGQRTDTQYF,TGTGCCAGTAGTATCCTGGGACAGAGAACAGATACGCAGTATTTT,-,TRBJ2-3,TRBD1,TRBV19
CASSQDPLAGVTEQYF,TGTGCCAGCAGCCAAGACCCCCTAGCGGGAGTAACCGAGCAGTACTTC,many,TRBJ2-7,TRBD2,TRBV4-2
CSVLGGVDNEQFF,TGCAGCGTTCTAGGGGGCGTAGACAATGAGCAGTTCTTC,-,TRBJ2-1,TRBD1,TRBV29-1
CSVGSGELFF,TGCAGCGTTGGATCCGGGGAGCTGTTTTTT,many,TRBJ2-2,-,TRBV29-1
CASSLGWESRYEQYF,TGTGCCAGCAGCTTAGGTTGGGAGTCTCGGTACGAGCAGTACTTC,-,TRBJ2-7,-,TRBV7-8
CASSPPGHPYEQYF,TGTGCCAGCTCACCACCGGGGCACCCCTACGAGCAGTACTTC,few,TRBJ2-7,-,TRBV18
CASSQDRDWLLFF,TGTGCCAGCAGCCAAGACCGGGATTGGTTACTGTTTTTT,few,TRBJ1-4,-,TRBV4-2
CASSLYGGAFEQFF,TGTGCCAGCAGCTTATACGGGGGGGCCTTTGAGCAGTTCTTC,few,TRBJ2-1,TRBD2,TRBV11-2
CASSLERSVGYEQYF,TGTGCCAGCAGCTTAGAGCGGTCTGTCGGCTACGAGCAGTACTTC,many,TRBJ2-7,-,TRBV7-6
CASSQDQTGRYEQYF,TGCGCCAGCAGCCAAGATCAGACAGGGCGGTACGAGCAGTACTTC,few,TRBJ2-7,TRBD1,TRBV4-3
CASSPKRLGTQYF,TGTGCCAGCAGCCCCAAACGTCTAGGGACCCAGTACTTC,-,TRBJ2-5,-,TRBV7-9
CASEGGAHSYNEQFF,TGTGCCAGCGAGGGAGGGGCGCATTCCTACAATGAGCAGTTCTTC,few,TRBJ2-1,TRBD2,TRBV7-9
CASTLPGPLDQPQHF,TGTGCCAGCACACTCCCAGGACCGCTTGACCAGCCCCAGCATTTT,once,TRBJ1-5,-,TRBV18
CSAKGGAYSTDTQYF,TGCAGTGCCAAGGGGGGCGCCTACAGCACAGATACGCAGTATTTT,-,TRBJ2-3,-,TRBV20-1
CASSQDTEYEQYF,TGTGCCAGCAGCCAAGATACGGAGTACGAGCAGTACTTC,many,TRBJ2-7,-,TRBV3-1
CASTLGGQDTEAFF,TGTGCCAGCACCCTAGGGGGGCAGGACACTGAAGCTTTCTTT,-,TRBJ1-1,-,TRBV7-9
CASSPDVGFNEQFF,TGTGCCAGCAGCCCCGACGTGGGTTTCAATGAGCAGTTCTTC,many,TRBJ2-1,-,TRBV11-2
CASRTGNTEAFF,TGTGCCAGCCGGACAGGGAACACTGAAGCTTTCTTT,many,TRBJ1-1,TRBD1,TRBV6-1
CTSSSRWVNPGQPRTPPQYF,TGTACCAGCAGCTCCCGCTGGGTAAATCCGGGACAACCTCGCACCCCTCCGCAGTATTTT,-,TRBJ2-3,-,TRBV11-2
CASSSGTGINNQPQHF,TGTGCCAGTAGTTCCGGGACAGGGATTAACAATCAGCCCCAGCATTTT,many,TRBJ1-5,TRBD1,TRBV19
CASSLGEAVNEQFF,TGTGCCAGCAGTTTAGGGGAGGCCGTAAATGAGCAGTTCTTC,few,TRBJ2-1,-,TRBV28